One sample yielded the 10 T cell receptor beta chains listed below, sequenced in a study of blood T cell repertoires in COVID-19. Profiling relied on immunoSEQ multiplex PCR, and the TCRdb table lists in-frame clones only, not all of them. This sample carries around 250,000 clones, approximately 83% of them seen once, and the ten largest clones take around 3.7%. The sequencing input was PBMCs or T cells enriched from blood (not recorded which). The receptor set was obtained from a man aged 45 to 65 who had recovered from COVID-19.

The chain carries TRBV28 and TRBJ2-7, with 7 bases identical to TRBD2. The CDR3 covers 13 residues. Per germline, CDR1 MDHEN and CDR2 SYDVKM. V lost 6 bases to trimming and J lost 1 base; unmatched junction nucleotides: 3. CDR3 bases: TGTGCCAGCAGCCGCGGGGGTTCCTACGAGCAGTACTTC. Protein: CASSRGGSYEQYF.

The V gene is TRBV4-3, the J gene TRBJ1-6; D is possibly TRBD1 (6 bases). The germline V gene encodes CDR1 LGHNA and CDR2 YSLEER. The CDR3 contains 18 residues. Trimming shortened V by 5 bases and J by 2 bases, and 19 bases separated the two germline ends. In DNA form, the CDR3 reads TGCGCCAGCAGCTACACAGGGAGGGGGGGGGCCTATAATTCACCCCTCCACTTT. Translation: CASSYTGRGGAYNSPLHF.

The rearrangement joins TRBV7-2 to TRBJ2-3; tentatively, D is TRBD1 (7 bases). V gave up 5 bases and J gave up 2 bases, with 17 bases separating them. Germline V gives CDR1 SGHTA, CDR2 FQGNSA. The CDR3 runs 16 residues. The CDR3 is CASSHRTGGYTDTQYF. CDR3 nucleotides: TGTGCCAGCAGCCATCGGACAGGAGGGTACACAGATACGCAGTATTTT.

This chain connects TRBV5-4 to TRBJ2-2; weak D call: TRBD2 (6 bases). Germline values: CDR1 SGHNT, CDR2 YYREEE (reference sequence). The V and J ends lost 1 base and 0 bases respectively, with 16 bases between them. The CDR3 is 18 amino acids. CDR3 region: CASSLLFRDSSNTGELFF. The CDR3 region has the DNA TGTGCCAGCAGCTTGCTTTTCCGGGACTCATCGAACACCGGGGAGCTGTTTTTT.

The CDR3 protein is CASSEVANEKLFF. CDR3 sequence (DNA): TGTGCCAGCAGCGAGGTGGCTAATGAAAAACTGTTTTTT. The J gene is TRBJ1-4, the V gene TRBV5-4; no firm D call. V gave up 4 bases and J gave up 3 bases, with 7 bases separating them. CDR1 and CDR2 from the germline V gene are SGHNT and YYREEE (reference sequence). This CDR3 comprises 13 residues.

CDR3: CARSLEWLAGGQETQYF. The CDR3 region has the DNA TGTGCCAGAAGCTTGGAGTGGCTAGCGGGAGGTCAAGAGACCCAGTACTTC. The V gene is TRBV5-3, the J gene TRBJ2-5; 11 bases line up with TRBD2. TRBV5-3 counts as an open reading frame of uncertain function. V lost 0 bases and J lost 2; bases outside the gene matches: 6. This CDR3 region has 17 residues.

CDR3 loop: CASSPQTGNYGYTF. The CDR3 DNA is TGTGCCAGCAGCCCTCAGACAGGGAACTATGGCTACACCTTC. V is TRBV9 and J is TRBJ1-2; 7 bases are shared with TRBD1. The CDR3 runs to 14 residues. Trimming cost V 4 bases and J 2 bases; bases outside gene matches: 5. In germline, CDR1 is SGDLS, CDR2 YYNGEE.

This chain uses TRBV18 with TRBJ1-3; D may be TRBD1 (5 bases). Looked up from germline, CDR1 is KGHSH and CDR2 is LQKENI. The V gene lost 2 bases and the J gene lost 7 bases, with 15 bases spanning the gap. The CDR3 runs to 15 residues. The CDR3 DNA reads TGTGCCAGCTCACCAACACAGGTTCTCGGGAACACCATATATTTT. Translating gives CASSPTQVLGNTIYF.

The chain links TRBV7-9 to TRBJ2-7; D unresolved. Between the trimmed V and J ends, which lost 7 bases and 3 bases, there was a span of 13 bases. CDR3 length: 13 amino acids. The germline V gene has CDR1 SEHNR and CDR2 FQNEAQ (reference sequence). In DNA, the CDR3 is TGTGCCAGCACGGCCGCCAACAACTACGAGCAGTACTTC. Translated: CASTAANNYEQYF.

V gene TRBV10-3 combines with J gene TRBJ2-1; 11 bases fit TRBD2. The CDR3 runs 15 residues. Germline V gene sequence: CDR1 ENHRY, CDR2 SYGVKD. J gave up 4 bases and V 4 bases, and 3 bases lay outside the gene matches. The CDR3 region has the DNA TGTGCCATCAGTGGGGCTAGCGGGGGGTACAATGAGCAGTTCTTC. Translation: CAISGASGGYNEQFF.